The rows below give T cell receptor beta chains drawn from one sample of a study of beta chain features in type 1 diabetes. Measured with immunoSEQ multiplex PCR; TCRdb has only the in-frame clones, and not every one. The top ten hold 0.022% of the sample, which has 550,000 to 850,000 clones, under 15% seen once. Sample: naive CD4+ T cells from blood. All receptors derive from a man aged 18 to 29 with type 1 diabetes. Both conserved end residues are part of each CDR3. D genes are given only for firm matches. Size is stated for part of the rows, as once, few or many counts, or as a class when the clone is expanded.

clone_size | j_call | v_call | d_call | cdr3_aa | cdr3_nt
few | TRBJ2-7 | TRBV12-5 | - | CASGSDIYEQYF | TGTGCTAGTGGTTCTGATATCTACGAGCAGTACTTC
- | TRBJ2-7 | TRBV5-1 | - | CASSLAGTLPSYEQYF | TGCGCCAGCAGCTTGGCCGGGACTCTGCCTTCCTACGAGCAGTACTTC
few | TRBJ2-5 | TRBV28 | TRBD2 | CASRPGGEETQYF | TGTGCCAGCCGCCCCGGGGGGGAGGAGACCCAGTACTTC
few | TRBJ2-1 | TRBV7-2 | TRBD2 | CASNHRAAGGPDEQFF | TGTGCCAGCAACCACCGGGCGGCGGGGGGGCCCGATGAGCAGTTCTTC
few | TRBJ2-7 | TRBV28 | - | CASTFYGNLRDKRYEQYF | TGTGCCAGCACCTTTTACGGGAACCTCCGGGACAAGAGGTACGAGCAGTACTTC
- | TRBJ2-2 | TRBV7-2 | TRBD2 | CASSLVASGGTNTGELFF | TGTGCCAGCAGCTTAGTAGCTAGCGGGGGGACGAACACCGGGGAGCTGTTTTTT
few | TRBJ1-5 | TRBV30 | TRBD1 | CAWSYTGGYQPQHF | TGTGCCTGGAGCTATACAGGGGGCTATCAGCCCCAGCATTTT
- | TRBJ1-1 | TRBV27 | - | CASRLNTGTEAFF | TGTGCCAGCAGATTAAATACCGGCACTGAAGCTTTCTTT
few | TRBJ1-2 | TRBV7-2 | - | CASSTYRAVYGYTF | TGTGCCAGCAGCACCTACAGGGCGGTTTATGGCTACACCTTC
few | TRBJ2-1 | TRBV10-3 | TRBD1 | CAIRQGAENEQFF | TGTGCCATCCGTCAGGGGGCAGAGAATGAGCAGTTCTTC
few | TRBJ1-2 | TRBV4-1 | - | CASSQDSGYGYTF | TGCGCCAGCAGCCAAGATTCGGGCTATGGCTACACCTTC
few | TRBJ1-2 | TRBV19 | - | CASSIPTGGYGYTF | TGTGCCAGTAGTATCCCGACAGGCGGCTATGGCTACACCTTC
- | TRBJ2-1 | TRBV6-5 | - | CASSRSLSRNEQFF | TGTGCCAGCTCCCGGTCCCTTTCGCGCAATGAGCAGTTCTTC
few | TRBJ2-1 | TRBV29-1 | - | CSVWVYNEQFF | TGCAGCGTTTGGGTCTACAATGAGCAGTTCTTC
few | TRBJ1-4 | TRBV10-3 | TRBD1 | CAISSGTGLEKLFF | TGTGCCATCAGCTCCGGGACAGGCTTGGAAAAACTGTTTTTT
few | TRBJ2-7 | TRBV5-4 | - | CASSPRQESSYEQYF | TGTGCCAGCAGCCCCCGACAGGAGAGCTCCTACGAGCAGTACTTC